One and the same sample provided the 30 T cell receptor beta chains below, sequenced in a study of T cells in Graves' hyperthyroidism and ophthalmopathy. Amplification of TCR beta CDR3 regions was performed using RNA transcripts as template. The primer set for the first-round RT-PCR of the TCR CDR3 was HTBI. TCRdb used MiXCR to reprocess the multiplex PCR reads, holding one entry per CDR3 protein. This sample has roughly 380,000 distinct CDR3 sequences, with over 11% found just once. The source material was blood. These receptor sequences come from a woman aged 60-75 years with Graves' hyperthyroidism.

This clonotype came up many times. V usage is TRBV29-1 and J usage is TRBJ2-1; maybe TRBD1 (6 bases). The CDR3 consists of 15 residues. V lost 0 bases to trimming and J lost 0 bases, with 9 bases between them. From germline, CDR1 is SQVTM and CDR2 ANQGSEA. CDR3 in amino acids: CSVEDQGYSYNEQFF. Written as DNA, the CDR3 is TGCAGCGTTGAAGATCAGGGGTACTCCTACAATGAGCAGTTCTTC.

The V call is TRBV5-1, the J call TRBJ1-1; D is ambiguous. This CDR3 has 11 residues. The germline V and J ends were trimmed by 5 bases and 6 bases, with 8 bases remaining between them. Germline lookup yields CDR1 SGHRS and CDR2 YFSETQ. CDR3 nucleotides: TGCGCCAGCAGGGGTCTGGCTGAAGCTTTCTTT. This translates into CASRGLAEAFF.

This clonotype was seen ten or more times. The chain employs TRBV9 and TRBJ2-7, with 7 nucleotides matching TRBD2. Germline V gene sequence: CDR1 SGDLS, CDR2 YYNGEE. Unmatched junction bases numbered 18, after V lost 0 bases and J lost 9 bases. CDR3 length: 17 amino acids. The CDR3 loop is CASSVGAGPTSGSRQYF. CDR3 in DNA: TGTGCCAGCAGCGTAGGAGCGGGGCCAACCTCAGGAAGCCGGCAGTACTTC.

This chain's CDR3 is CASSEVIANVEQFF. For the CDR3, the DNA is TGTGCCAGCAGTGAGGTAATAGCGAACGTTGAGCAGTTCTTC. The V call is TRBV6-4, the J call TRBJ2-1; D possibly corresponds to TRBD2 (5 bases). The CDR3 spans 14 residues. From germline, CDR1 is MRHNA and CDR2 SNTAGT. V was pared by 3 bases and J by 9 bases, with 15 bases between.

The table lists this clonotype with many counts. This chain uses TRBV13 with TRBJ2-7; no firm D call. The CDR3 consists of 13 residues. Germline V gene sequence: CDR1 PRHDT, CDR2 FYEKMQ (reference sequence). Between the trimmed V and J ends, which lost 5 bases and 6 bases, there was a span of 14 bases. The CDR3 here is CASSQYRSGEQYF. CDR3 in DNA: TGTGCCAGCAGCCAGTACCGGTCGGGCGAGCAGTACTTC.

This clonotype was detected a few times. This rearrangement joins TRBV5-1 to TRBJ2-5; D perhaps matches TRBD1 (5 bases). V was shortened by 0 bases and J by 4 bases, with 10 bases between the two germline ends. This CDR3 is 14 amino acids long. Germline V gene lookup returns CDR1 SGHRS and CDR2 YFSETQ. In DNA form, the CDR3 reads TGCGCCAGCAGCTTGGAGGGGTTTCGAGAGACCCAGTACTTC. This encodes CASSLEGFRETQYF.

This clonotype showed up just a few times. The chain combines TRBV3-1 with TRBJ2-5, with D unclear. V was trimmed by 1 base and J by 3 bases, leaving 9 bases between them. There are 14 residues in the CDR3. The V gene's germline CDR1 is LGHDT and CDR2 YNNKEL (reference sequence). The CDR3 protein is CASSQVGLEETQYF. The CDR3 DNA sequence: TGTGCCAGCAGCCAAGTAGGTTTGGAAGAGACCCAGTACTTC.

This clonotype was observed many times. This sequence joins TRBV20-1 and TRBJ2-1; TRBD2 matches at 16 bases. CDR1 DFQATT and CDR2 SNEGSKA come from the germline V gene (reference sequence). After removal of 4 bases from V and 8 bases from J, the junction contained 5 bases not matched to a gene. The CDR3 runs 15 residues. The DNA for the CDR3 is TGCAGTGCTACCGGGACTAGCGGGAGGGGCGATGAGCAGTTCTTC. Amino acids: CSATGTSGRGDEQFF.

This clonotype showed up just a few times. This sequence joins TRBV15 and TRBJ2-5; D perhaps matches TRBD1 (5 bases). V dropped 0 bases and J dropped 4 bases, with 18 bases sitting between them. Germline lookup yields CDR1 LNHNV and CDR2 YYDKDF (reference sequence). The CDR3 spans 17 residues. This chain's CDR3 is CATSRDIRVANRETQYF. DNA of the CDR3: TGTGCCACCAGCAGAGATATCAGGGTCGCGAACCGAGAGACCCAGTACTTC.

This chain joins TRBV5-4 and TRBJ2-3; 9 nucleotides agree with TRBD2. The germline CDR1 and CDR2 sequences are SGHNT and YYREEE (reference sequence). The V gene end was trimmed by 2 bases and the J gene end by 5 bases; junction bases not matched to a gene: 3. The CDR3 spans 14 residues. The CDR3 DNA is TGTGCCAGCAGCTTTAGCGGGAGTCAAGATACGCAGTATTTT. It is translated as CASSFSGSQDTQYF. The variable domain in full, with the rest retrieved from reference TRBV5-4 and TRBJ2-3, is ETGVTQSPTHLIKTRGQQVTLRCSSQSGHNTVSWYQQALGQGPQFIFQYYREEENGRGNFPPRFSGLQFPNYSSELNVNALELDDSALYLCASSFSGSQDTQYFGPGTRLTVL.

The CDR3 region is CATRLEGSVGELFF. CDR3 in DNA: TGTGCCACCCGCCTGGAGGGCAGCGTCGGGGAGCTGTTTTTT. The chain employs TRBV19 and TRBJ2-2; D is possibly TRBD2 (6 bases). The CDR3 runs to 14 residues. Germline values: CDR1 LNHDA, CDR2 SQIVND (reference sequence). The V end lost 10 bases, the J end lost 7 bases, and 19 bases lay between the germline ends.

This clonotype appeared many times. The rearrangement joins TRBV5-1 to TRBJ1-1; TRBD1 matches 7 bases. The CDR3 is 15 amino acids. Trimming cost V 4 bases and J 4 bases; bases outside gene matches: 10. Germline-derived CDR1 and CDR2 are SGHRS and YFSETQ. CDR3 residues: CASSPPTGKGTEAFF. The CDR3 DNA reads as TGCGCCAGCAGCCCACCGACAGGGAAAGGCACTGAAGCTTTCTTT.

This clonotype has a count of ten or more. The CDR3 loop is CASSNRTSGGSYEQYF. In DNA, the CDR3 is TGTGCCAGCAGCAACCGGACTAGCGGGGGTTCCTACGAGCAGTACTTC. This chain joins TRBV11-2 and TRBJ2-7, with 13 nucleotides matching TRBD2. The CDR3 runs to 16 residues. The J segment lost 1 base and the V segment lost 5 bases, leaving 5 bases of the junction unmatched. Germline V CDR1 and CDR2: SGHAT, FQNNGV.

This clonotype was found many times. The chain employs TRBV24-1 and TRBJ2-7; 7 bases align to TRBD1. The CDR3 runs 15 residues. The trim removed 7 bases at V and 0 bases at J, leaving 8 bases unmatched. Per germline, CDR1 KGHDR and CDR2 SFDVKD. The CDR3 nucleotides read TGTGCCACCAGCCCGGGACAGCGAAGCTCCTACGAGCAGTACTTC. It codes for CATSPGQRSSYEQYF.

This clonotype showed up many times. The rearrangement uses TRBV11-2 and TRBJ2-7; D remains unclear. This CDR3 has 15 amino acids. Trimming cost V 6 bases and J 7 bases, with 22 bases left between them. Germline CDR1 is SGHAT and CDR2 is FQNNGV. The CDR3 DNA reads TGTGCCAGCAGACCCTCAGCCCTCCTATTGTGGGAGCAGTACTTC. The encoded protein is CASRPSALLLWEQYF. Full variable domain (outside the CDR3, taken from reference TRBV11-2 and TRBJ2-7): EAGVAQSPRYKIIEKRQSVAFWCNPISGHATLYWYQQILGQGPKLLIQFQNNGVVDDSQLPKDRFSAERLKGVDSTLKIQPAKLEDSAVYLCASRPSALLLWEQYFGPGTRLTVT.

This clonotype appeared many times. V usage is TRBV4-1 and J usage is TRBJ1-3; D perhaps matches TRBD1 (5 bases). The CDR3 is made up of 17 amino acids. Trimming removed 1 base from V and 0 bases from J, with 13 bases in between. Germline V gene sequence: CDR1 MGHRA, CDR2 YSYEKL. CDR3 bases: TGCGCCAGCAGCCAAGGCGAATGGGGGGGCTCTGGAAACACCATATATTTT. Translating gives CASSQGEWGGSGNTIYF.

In this sample, this clonotype turned up a few times. The chain employs TRBV5-8 and TRBJ2-7; 7 nucleotides line up with TRBD1. J gave up 1 base and V 4 bases, and 2 bases lay outside the gene matches. The CDR3 has 13 amino acids. Germline CDR1 and CDR2: SGHTS and YDEGEE. The CDR3 DNA sequence: TGTGCCAGCAGCACGGGACAGTCCTACGAGCAGTACTTC. Translating gives CASSTGQSYEQYF.

This clonotype was seen ten or more times. The chain carries TRBV7-8 and TRBJ2-7; D possibly matches TRBD1 or TRBD2 (5 bases each). Trimming left V 4 bases short and J 2 bases short, with 9 bases between. CDR1 SGHVS and CDR2 FQNEAQ come from the germline V gene. This CDR3 spans 13 amino acids. This CDR3 reads CASSWDRTYEQYF. DNA for the CDR3: TGTGCCAGCAGCTGGGACCGAACCTACGAGCAGTACTTC.

This clonotype was counted many times. V is TRBV20-1 and J is TRBJ2-4; 9 bases match TRBD2. This CDR3 is 16 amino acids long. Germline CDR1 is DFQATT and CDR2 is SNEGSKA (reference sequence). V trimming: 1 base; J trimming: 1 base; junction bases outside the gene matches: 5. Written as DNA, the CDR3 is TGCAGTGCTAGAGGGCCTAGCGGGGTGGCCAAAAACATTCAGTACTTC. Residues: CSARGPSGVAKNIQYF.

This clonotype was detected a few times. CDR3 in DNA: TGTGCCATCAGTGGGACAGGGGGTGGACAGCCCCAGCATTTT. Its protein product is CAISGTGGGQPQHF. This chain joins TRBV10-3 and TRBJ1-5; 10 bases fit TRBD1. The trim removed 4 bases at V and 7 bases at J, leaving 4 bases unmatched. Germline V CDR1 and CDR2: ENHRY, SYGVKD. CDR3 length equals 14 residues.

The V call is TRBV12-3 or TRBV12-4, the J call TRBJ2-7; 14 nucleotides align to TRBD2. The CDR3 loop spans 15 amino acids. V was clipped by 5 bases and J by 5 bases; unmatched bases: 5. The DNA of the CDR3 is TGTGCCAGCAGTCCCGGGGGACTAGCGGGAGACGAGCAGTACTTC. Translation gives CASSPGGLAGDEQYF.

The chain recombines TRBV12-5 with TRBJ1-2; D might be TRBD1 (5 bases). Germline V gene lookup returns CDR1 LGHNT and CDR2 FRNRAP. The V end lost 0 bases, the J end lost 4 bases, and 12 bases lay between the germline ends. CDR3 size: 15 residues. The CDR3 sequence: CASGLVLSGAYGYTF. In DNA, the CDR3 is TGTGCTAGTGGTTTGGTACTTTCCGGGGCCTATGGCTACACCTTC.

This clonotype has ten or more counts. This chain connects TRBV5-6 to TRBJ2-3; 7 nucleotides agree with TRBD2. The germline V gene encodes CDR1 SGHDT and CDR2 YYEEEE. This CDR3 region has 13 residues. The ends lost 4 bases at V and 10 bases at J; junction bases unmatched: 9. The CDR3 sequence: CASSPWTSQSQYF. As DNA, the CDR3 is TGTGCCAGCAGCCCCTGGACTAGTCAGTCGCAGTATTTT.

There are a few counts of this clonotype. The genes are TRBV19 and TRBJ1-3; 8 bases are shared with TRBD1. V gave up 3 bases and J gave up 4 bases; unmatched junction bases: 8. Germline V gene sequence: CDR1 LNHDA, CDR2 SQIVND (reference sequence). The length of the CDR3 is 16 residues. CDR3 nucleotides: TGTGCCAGTAGTATGTTGGCCAGGGGGCTCGGAAACACCATATATTTT. Translating gives CASSMLARGLGNTIYF.

This clonotype was counted a few times. V gene TRBV6-2 or TRBV6-3 combines with J gene TRBJ2-1; D might be TRBD1 (5 bases). This CDR3 has 16 residues. In germline, CDR1 is MNHEY, CDR2 SVGEGT. The V gene lost 2 bases and the J gene lost 2 bases, with 13 bases spanning the gap. The CDR3 spells CASSYMWRTPYNEQFF. The CDR3 region has the DNA TGTGCCAGCAGTTACATGTGGCGGACACCCTACAATGAGCAGTTCTTC.

This clonotype has at least ten counts. J is TRBJ1-1 and V is TRBV30; D call uncertain. Germline values: CDR1 GTSNPN, CDR2 SVGIG (reference sequence). V was clipped by 1 base and J by 5 bases, with 11 bases between them. CDR3 length equals 13 residues. In DNA, the CDR3 is TGTGCCTGGAGTGAGGCAGGCTGGACTGAAGCTTTCTTT. Translating gives CAWSEAGWTEAFF.

This clonotype was counted at least ten times. The chain is built from TRBV27 and TRBJ2-5; 8 bases match TRBD1. This CDR3 region has 15 residues. The J segment lost 4 bases and the V segment lost 9 bases, leaving 13 bases of the junction unmatched. Germline lookup yields CDR1 MNHEY and CDR2 SMNVEV (reference sequence). CDR3 in amino acids: CASSLTGEWGETQYF. DNA for the CDR3: TGTGCCAGTTCCTTGACAGGGGAGTGGGGAGAGACCCAGTACTTC.

This clonotype was counted many times. The V gene is TRBV3-1, the J gene TRBJ2-3; TRBD2 agrees at 11 bases. The germline CDR1 and CDR2 sequences are LGHDT and YNNKEL (reference sequence). The junction had 17 bases not matched to a gene; V was cut back by 3 bases and J by 6 bases. The CDR3 is 19 residues long. This CDR3 reads CASSHLGAGTSGSSDTQYF. The CDR3 region has the DNA TGTGCCAGCAGCCATCTTGGGGCCGGGACTAGCGGATCATCGGATACGCAGTATTTT.

The rearrangement uses TRBV7-9 and TRBJ2-2, with TRBD1 as a possible D gene (5 bases). The ends were cut back, 6 bases at V and 2 bases at J, with 13 bases in the middle. The CDR3 is 15 amino acids. Germline V CDR1 and CDR2: SEHNR, FQNEAQ (reference sequence). The DNA for the CDR3 is TGTGCCAGCAGGCGGAGTCAGGGCAACACCGGGGAGCTGTTTTTT. It translates to CASRRSQGNTGELFF.

Many counts were recorded for this clonotype. The J gene is TRBJ2-7, the V gene TRBV18, with 8 nucleotides matching TRBD1. Trimming took 3 bases from V and 2 from J; bases not matched to a gene: 6. CDR1 is KGHSH and CDR2 is LQKENI in the germline V gene. The CDR3 has 15 residues. The CDR3 DNA reads as TGTGCCAGCTCACCGGGACAGGTACAAGCCTACGAGCAGTACTTC. This encodes CASSPGQVQAYEQYF. Drawing the rest from reference TRBV18 and TRBJ2-7, the complete variable domain is NAGVMQNPRHLVRRRGQEARLRCSPMKGHSHVYWYRQLPEEGLKFMVYLQKENIIDESGMPKERFSAEFPKEGPSILRIQQVVRGDSAAYFCASSPGQVQAYEQYFGPGTRLTVT.